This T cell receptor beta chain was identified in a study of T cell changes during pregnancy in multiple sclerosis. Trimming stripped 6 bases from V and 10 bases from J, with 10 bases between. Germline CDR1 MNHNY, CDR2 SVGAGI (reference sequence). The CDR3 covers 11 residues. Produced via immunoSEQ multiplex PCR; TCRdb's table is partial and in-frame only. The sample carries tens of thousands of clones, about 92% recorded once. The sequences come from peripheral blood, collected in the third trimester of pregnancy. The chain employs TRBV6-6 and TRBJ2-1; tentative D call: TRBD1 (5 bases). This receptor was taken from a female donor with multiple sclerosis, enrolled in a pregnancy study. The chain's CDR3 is CASSPQGEQFF. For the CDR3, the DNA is TGTGCCAGCAGCCCGCAGGGAGAGCAGTTCTTC.